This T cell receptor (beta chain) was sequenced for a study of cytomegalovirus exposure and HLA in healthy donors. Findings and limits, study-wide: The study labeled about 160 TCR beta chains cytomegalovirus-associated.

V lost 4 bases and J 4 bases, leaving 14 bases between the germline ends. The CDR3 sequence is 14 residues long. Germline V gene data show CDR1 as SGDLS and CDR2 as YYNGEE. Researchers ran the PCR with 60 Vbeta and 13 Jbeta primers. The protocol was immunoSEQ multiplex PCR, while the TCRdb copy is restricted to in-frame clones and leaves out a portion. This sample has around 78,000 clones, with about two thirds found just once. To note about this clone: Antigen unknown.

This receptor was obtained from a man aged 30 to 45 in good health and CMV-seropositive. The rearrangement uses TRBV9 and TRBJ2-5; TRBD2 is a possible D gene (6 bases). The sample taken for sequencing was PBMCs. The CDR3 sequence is CASSLGTARETQYF. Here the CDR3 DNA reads TGTGCCAGCAGCCTCGGGACTGCCAGAGAGACCCAGTACTTC.